This T cell receptor (beta chain) was retrieved from a study of cytomegalovirus exposure and HLA in healthy donors. A note on this clone: The antigen remains undetermined.

Study findings and constraints: Earlier analysis found most TCR beta V segments productive about 90% or about 30% of the time. Relative to equally common others, HLA-associated TCR beta chains showed greater clonal expansion in a later analysis. The HLA-A and HLA-B alleles of most subjects were reportedly predicted accurately from TCR beta sequences. TCR association rates varied by HLA locus in a later analysis, with DRB1 highest and HLA-C lowest.

The PCR used 60 Vbeta and 13 Jbeta primers. Measured with immunoSEQ multiplex PCR; TCRdb has only the in-frame clones, and not every one. In the table there are roughly 130,000 clones, roughly four fifths of which are singletons. This TCR was sampled from a boy under 10 years old in good health and CMV-seronegative. The sequencing input was PBMCs.

Here the CDR3 DNA reads TGTGCCAGCAGCGCGGACAGGGGGGGAGGAGAGACCCAGTACTTC. Its translation is CASSADRGGGETQYF. The V call is TRBV13, the J call TRBJ2-5; 10 nucleotides line up with TRBD1. Germline CDR1 reads PRHDT; CDR2 reads FYEKMQ (reference sequence). The CDR3 is made up of 15 amino acids. V was pared by 5 bases and J by 4 bases, with 7 bases of the junction left unmatched.